This TCR beta chain was sequenced in a study of control samples from healthy donors and cancer patients. Looked up from germline, CDR1 is SGHAT and CDR2 is FQNNGV. Germline trimming cut 5 bases from V and 8 bases from J; bases unmatched to any gene: 5. The CDR3 is 14 amino acids. Sequenced by immunoSEQ multiplex PCR; TCRdb stores in-frame clones only, minus some. The repertoire includes approximately 170,000 clones, around 91% of them detected once, and over 1.2% sits in the top ten. This clone was counted once. This TCR was sampled from a woman in her 30s in good health. What was sequenced was blood. The genes are TRBV11-2 and TRBJ1-4; 10 nucleotides line up with TRBD1. The CDR3 region has the DNA TGTGCCAGCAGCCTACTGACAGGGGGCGAAAAACTGTTTTTT. Translating gives CASSLLTGGEKLFF.